What follows are 18 T cell receptor beta chains derived from one specimen sequenced in a study of OX40 agonist ivuxolimab in advanced cancers. Using immunoSEQ multiplex PCR, the repertoire was profiled, and TCRdb retains in-frame clones only, with some absent. The data show 95,000 to 150,000 clones, around 93% seen once. Sequencing was performed on CD4+ or CD8+ T cells sorted from blood, taken in a trial of the OX40 agonist ivuxolimab. These receptors all come from an adult with an advanced solid tumor such as melanoma, head and neck, liver or kidney cancer.

The chain has TRBV19 and TRBJ2-7, with D possibly TRBD2 on 6 matching bases. The germline V and J ends were trimmed by 5 bases and 6 bases, with 17 bases remaining between them. The CDR3 loop spans 14 amino acids. Germline V lookup: CDR1 LNHDA, CDR2 SQIVND (reference sequence). The CDR3 DNA reads TGTGCCAGTAGTGCCTCTTTTGGCGGGGCCGAGCAGTACTTC. Protein product: CASSASFGGAEQYF.

This chain joins TRBV25-1 and TRBJ2-1; either TRBD1 or TRBD2 may supply D (6 bases each). CDR3 length equals 14 residues. V gave up 4 bases and J gave up 1 base, with 8 bases separating them. CDR1 is MGHDK, CDR2 SYGVNS, per germline. CDR3 amino acids: CASSVGGSYNEQFF. CDR3 DNA: TGTGCCAGCAGTGTAGGGGGGTCCTACAATGAGCAGTTCTTC.

The chain recombines TRBV11-2 with TRBJ2-7; D gene unclear. V was cut by 1 base and J by 6 bases, with 13 bases left in between. Looked up from germline, CDR1 is SGHAT and CDR2 is FQNNGV. CDR3 length equals 14 residues. CDR3 region: CASSLGVGPTEQYF. The CDR3 coding sequence is TGTGCCAGCAGCTTAGGGGTCGGACCTACCGAGCAGTACTTC.

This chain connects TRBV6-5 to TRBJ1-6; tentative D call: TRBD1 (6 bases). Between the trimmed V and J ends, which lost 0 bases and 12 bases, there was a span of 15 bases. Germline V CDR1 and CDR2: MNHEY, SVGAGI. This CDR3 has 15 amino acids. DNA for the CDR3: TGTGCCAGCAGTTACTCGGACAGTCCGACATTACCCCTCCACTTT. It translates to CASSYSDSPTLPLHF.

The rearrangement links TRBV28 to TRBJ1-2; no definite D call. Germline-derived CDR1 and CDR2 are MDHEN and SYDVKM. This CDR3 has 13 amino acids. Trimming pared 1 base from V and 8 bases from J, leaving 11 bases between. The CDR3 is CASSLSALGGYTF. The CDR3 DNA follows: TGTGCCAGCAGTTTATCGGCCTTAGGAGGCTACACCTTC.

CDR3 bases: TGTGCCAGCAGTGCACCGACAGGGGTCGATAATTCACCCCTCCACTTT. Its protein product is CASSAPTGVDNSPLHF. The chain employs TRBV2 and TRBJ1-6; 8 bases are shared with TRBD1. The germline V gene encodes CDR1 SNHLY and CDR2 FYNNEI. J gave up 5 bases and V 4 bases, and 7 bases lay outside the gene matches. The CDR3 is 16 residues long.

The J gene is TRBJ2-1, the V gene TRBV7-6; either TRBD1 or TRBD2 may supply D (5 bases each). This CDR3 is built from 14 residues. V was trimmed by 1 base and J by 5 bases, leaving 9 bases between them. Germline CDR1 and CDR2: SGHVS and FNYEAQ. This CDR3 is CASSLGGRNNEQFF. The CDR3 DNA reads TGTGCCAGCAGCTTAGGGGGACGGAACAATGAGCAGTTCTTC. Variable domain in full (rest from reference TRBV7-6 and TRBJ2-1): GAGVSQSPRYKVTKRGQDVALRCDPISGHVSLYWYRQALGQGPEFLTYFNYEAQQDKSGLPNDRFSAERPEGSISTLTIQRTEQRDSAMYRCASSLGGRNNEQFFGPGTRLTVL.

In DNA form, the CDR3 reads TGTGCCAGCAGCTTTCAACGGGGGGCCGGTTCACCCCTCCACTTT. Amino acid sequence: CASSFQRGAGSPLHF. The V and J genes are TRBV5-4 and TRBJ1-6; tentative D call: TRBD1 (6 bases). The CDR3 sequence is 15 residues long. CDR1 is SGHNT, CDR2 YYREEE, per germline (reference sequence). V gave up 2 bases and J gave up 9 bases, with 15 bases separating them.

V gene TRBV5-6 combines with J gene TRBJ1-2; 8 positions match TRBD1. The J segment lost 4 bases and the V segment lost 2 bases, leaving 16 bases of the junction unmatched. This CDR3 comprises 18 residues. The germline V gene has CDR1 SGHDT and CDR2 YYEEEE. CDR3 nucleotides: TGTGCCAGCAGCTTTCCCTATCGGATGGGACAGGCTACCTATGGCTACACCTTC. Residues: CASSFPYRMGQATYGYTF.

This clone was picked up one time. This sequence joins TRBV11-2 and TRBJ2-7, with a weak D call TRBD1 (5 bases). Germline V gives CDR1 SGHAT, CDR2 FQNNGV. This CDR3 is built from 13 residues. V was clipped by 7 bases and J by 1 base, with 11 bases between them. The CDR3 nucleotides are TGTGCCAGCAAGCAGACAGCTTCCTACGAGCAGTACTTC. It specifies CASKQTASYEQYF.

The chain has TRBV11-2 and TRBJ1-4; D is unclear. In germline, CDR1 is SGHAT, CDR2 FQNNGV. V shed 5 bases and J shed 5 bases, with 12 bases lying between them. The CDR3 totals 14 residues. This chain's CDR3 is CASSLGARNEKLFF. CDR3 coding DNA: TGTGCCAGCAGCCTCGGCGCGCGGAATGAAAAACTGTTTTTT.

V gene TRBV7-3 combines with J gene TRBJ2-2, with a tentative D call TRBD2 (5 bases). Germline V gene lookup returns CDR1 SGHTA and CDR2 FQGTGA. The length of the CDR3 is 14 residues. V was trimmed by 5 bases and J by 2 bases, leaving 9 bases between them. CDR3 sequence reads: CASSLGVNTGELFF. In DNA form, the CDR3 reads TGTGCCAGCAGCCTCGGGGTTAACACCGGGGAGCTGTTTTTT.

This chain uses TRBV7-3 with TRBJ2-3, with unresolved D. Germline V CDR1 and CDR2: SGHTA, FQGTGA. The CDR3 loop spans 13 amino acids. V was trimmed by 2 bases and J by 6 bases, leaving 9 bases between them. CDR3 protein: CASSLSGEDTQYF. CDR3 in DNA: TGTGCCAGCAGCTTATCCGGTGAGGATACGCAGTATTTT.

Worth noting for this clone: This same CDR3 is encoded by further DNA sequences in the sample. This chain links TRBV4-2 with TRBJ2-3, with unresolved D. CDR3 size: 13 residues. Trimming left V 4 bases short and J 0 bases short, with 5 bases between. CDR1 is LGHNA, CDR2 YNFKEQ, per germline. The CDR3 sequence is CASSPQSTDTQYF. CDR3 bases: TGTGCCAGCAGCCCCCAGAGCACAGATACGCAGTATTTT.

This CDR3 is CASSPVMGVGYTF. The CDR3 bases are TGTGCCAGCAGCCCCGTAATGGGGGTTGGCTACACCTTC. The J gene is TRBJ1-2, the V gene TRBV9; D perhaps matches TRBD1 (5 bases). Germline CDR1 and CDR2: SGDLS and YYNGEE. Trimming took off 4 bases at V and 7 bases at J, with 14 bases between the two ends. The CDR3 covers 13 residues.

The gene calls are TRBV6-5 and TRBJ2-7; TRBD1 matches at 9 bases. The CDR3 runs 15 residues. Germline loops: CDR1 MNHEY, CDR2 SVGAGI. Trimming took 5 bases from V and 2 from J; bases not matched to a gene: 7. This CDR3 is CASSGRDRATYEQYF. In DNA form, the CDR3 reads TGTGCCAGCAGTGGAAGGGACAGGGCTACCTACGAGCAGTACTTC.

The J gene is TRBJ1-1, the V gene TRBV20-1; no firm D call. Germline lookup yields CDR1 DFQATT and CDR2 SNEGSKA (reference sequence). The CDR3 is made up of 11 amino acids. V lost 3 bases to trimming and J lost 3 bases, with 5 bases between them. This chain's CDR3 is CSASGYTEAFF. In nucleotides, the CDR3 is TGCAGTGCTAGCGGGTACACTGAAGCTTTCTTT.

J is TRBJ2-3 and V is TRBV6-4; D is unclear. Deletions cut 2 bases from V and 0 bases from J, with 12 bases between. Germline CDR1 MRHNA, CDR2 SNTAGT. CDR3 length: 16 amino acids. The chain's CDR3 is CASSDVDGSSTDTQYF. The CDR3 DNA sequence: TGTGCCAGCAGTGACGTGGACGGATCTAGCACAGATACGCAGTATTTT.